Listed below are T cell receptor beta chains from one sample, sequenced in a study of blood T cell repertoires in COVID-19. Some clones are missing from TCRdb's copy, which holds only in-frame ones; the method was immunoSEQ multiplex PCR. Of 30,000 to 40,000 clones in the sample, around 90% were seen once. Source material: peripheral blood. Every receptor here comes from a woman aged 70-85 years with active COVID-19. Each CDR3 is given without its conserved first and last residue.

v_call	cdr3_aa
TRBV5-4	ASSFSQETQY
TRBV5-6	ASSSISGGYGYT
TRBV6-1	ASSEARGFAGETQY
TRBV6-5	ASQTEYYEQY
TRBV7-8	ASSLGPDTEAF
TRBV11-2	ASSTTGGANEKLF
TRBV6-5	ASRPSLAGLHEQY
TRBV9	ASSVEGGEGTGELF
TRBV6-6	ASKQGLNTGELF
TRBV10-3	AISEGLADLSYEQY
TRBV28	ASSLDRAGTEAF
TRBV11-2	ASSPSAGLTEAF
TRBV9	ASSVLSTDTQY
TRBV2	ASCETGVCNEQF
TRBV28	ASTFGDRDTDTQY
TRBV28	ASSERGLRDTEAF
TRBV7-9	ASSLRHRNTEAF
TRBV20-1	SASLQGNQPQH
TRBV3-1/TRBV3-2	ASSRSPGTSPYEQY
TRBV5-6	ASSWGAGGAQETQY
TRBV5-1	ASSLRDSRSADTIY
TRBV15	ATSMIGVGDKNIQY
TRBV5-6	ASRYGTVYEQY
TRBV11-2	ASSFRGVDEKLF
TRBV30	AWSVTGQNSPLH
TRBV5-6	ASSLLQGAGGYT
TRBV6-5	ASSIRDRERGTQY
TRBV4-1	ASSPRAGRSSYNEQF
TRBV7-9	ASSSPWGTVNTGELF
TRBV3-1/TRBV3-2	ASSQGTGSSNQPQH
TRBV5-1	ASGVAGGFVQQF
TRBV4-3	ASSQDNWASGGAYEQF
TRBV11-2	ASSRRGAYQETQY
TRBV28	ASSFPGANEKLF
TRBV2	ASSGTSGAANEQF
TRBV11-2	ASRRGPGLAYPEQF
TRBV5-1	ASSFGGRGTEAF
TRBV19	ASSITTNQPQH
TRBV29-1	SVGRVNYNEQF
TRBV6-6	ASSRQGVDTEAF
TRBV5-1	ASSLMGGGVQETQY
TRBV12-3/TRBV12-4	ASSGGEKTQY
TRBV5-6	ASSPELTSGGANEQY
TRBV11-2	ASSLDGESNYGYT
TRBV19	ASSRRGLTRSSYNEQF
TRBV12-5	ASGTGQGTDTQY
TRBV11-2	ASRTGILYNEQF
TRBV18	ASSPSGQYRTEAF
TRBV19	ASRAGTKNTGELF
TRBV28	ASSSPGTGLFTDTQY
TRBV19	ASSTQTGTEAF
TRBV2	ASSSGTPEGPQH
TRBV23-1	ASSQSRVAYFTGELF
TRBV7-3	ASSLDTLTSTDTQY
TRBV6-6	ASIPTRYLYEQY
TRBV5-1	ASSPGQGLEEQY
TRBV5-1	ASSLGAALPHQETQY
TRBV11-2	ASSLGRGNEKLF
TRBV2	ASSVRDNNSPLH
TRBV20-1	RGGRNTEAF